The 24 T cell receptor beta chains reported below all come from one sample, sequenced in a study of post-analysis software for immune sequencing data. Built from TCR beta cDNA, the libraries had unique molecular identifiers in them. TCRdb used MiXCR to reprocess the PCR reads, holding one entry per CDR3 protein. The top ten hold 25% to 35% of the sample, which has 160,000 or so distinct CDR3 sequences, 36% seen once. The sequencing here drew on blood, taken after autologous hematopoietic stem cell transplantation. The receptors stem from a girl between 5 and 17 years old with multiple sclerosis.

The rearrangement uses TRBV7-9 and TRBJ2-3; TRBD1 might be the D (5 bases). V shed 5 bases and J shed 7 bases, with 13 bases lying between them. This CDR3 is 13 amino acids long. Germline V gene data show CDR1 as SEHNR and CDR2 as FQNEAQ (reference sequence). CDR3 sequence: CASSPEGVNTQYF. The CDR3 region has the DNA TGTGCCAGCAGCCCGGAAGGGGTAAATACGCAGTATTTT.

The genes are TRBV5-6 and TRBJ2-1; TRBD2 agrees at 8 bases. CDR3 length: 13 amino acids. The germline gives CDR1 SGHDT, CDR2 YYEEEE. With 2 bases clipped from V and 14 bases from J, the junction kept 9 bases outside the gene matches. CDR3 nucleotides: TGTGCCAGCAGCTTCGGTGGACTAGCCTCAGAGTTCTTC. Its protein is CASSFGGLASEFF.

The rearrangement links TRBV20-1 to TRBJ2-7; no clear D gene. The J call may not be correct, given that the DNA end is closer to TRBJ2-5. This CDR3 has 14 residues. Per the germline V gene, CDR1 is DFQATT and CDR2 is SNEGSKA (reference sequence). Here the CDR3 reads CSARDIRAGETQYF. For the CDR3, the DNA is TGCAGTGCTAGAGATATCCGGGCAGGAGAGACCCAGTACTTC.

This chain links TRBV6-6 with TRBJ2-1, with no clear D. Germline values: CDR1 MNHNY, CDR2 SVGAGI (reference sequence). The CDR3 loop spans 13 amino acids. Trimming removed 7 bases at V and 3 bases at J, with 10 bases between. The CDR3 bases are TGTGCCAGCATTGCGGCCATCTACAATGAGCAGTTCTTC. Protein product: CASIAAIYNEQFF.

This rearrangement joins TRBV11-3 to TRBJ2-1; 13 bases are shared with TRBD2. With V trimmed by 5 bases and J by 10 bases, 8 bases remained unmatched. The germline V gene encodes CDR1 SGHNT and CDR2 YENEEA. The CDR3 runs to 15 residues. This CDR3 is CASSPGLAGDLEQFF. CDR3 sequence (DNA): TGTGCCAGCAGCCCAGGACTAGCGGGAGACTTGGAGCAGTTCTTC.

In its sample, this clonotype was seen a few times. This chain uses TRBV7-8 with TRBJ1-2; no reliable D call. The CDR3 is 15 residues long. Germline V gives CDR1 SGHVS, CDR2 FQNEAQ. Trimming cost V 1 base and J 2 bases, with 11 bases left between them. The CDR3 DNA reads TGTGCCAGCAGCTTAGGGAGCCATGGAAACTATGGCTACACCTTC. It is translated as CASSLGSHGNYGYTF.

V is TRBV7-2 and J is TRBJ2-3; 8 positions agree with TRBD2. V was pared by 5 bases and J by 6 bases, with 16 bases of the junction left unmatched. This CDR3 contains 17 residues. Per germline, CDR1 SGHTA and CDR2 FQGNSA. CDR3 loop: CASSPPRAGAGADTQYF. As DNA, the CDR3 is TGTGCCAGCAGCCCCCCGAGGGCGGGAGCGGGGGCCGATACGCAGTATTTT.

The chain is built from TRBV14 and TRBJ1-2; D remains unclear. Germline values: CDR1 SGHDN, CDR2 FVKESK. The germline V and J ends were trimmed by 4 bases and 4 bases, with 10 bases remaining between them. This CDR3 contains 13 residues. In nucleotides, the CDR3 is TGTGCCAGCAGCCCGAAGTTAGGCTATGGCTACACCTTC. The encoded protein is CASSPKLGYGYTF. Looking up the rest from reference TRBV14 and TRBJ1-2 gives the full variable domain: EAGVTQFPSHSVIEKGQTVTLRCDPISGHDNLYWYRRVMGKEIKFLLHFVKESKQDESGMPNNRFLAERTGGTYSTLKVQPAELEDSGVYFCASSPKLGYGYTFGSGTRLTVV.

The gene calls are TRBV9 and TRBJ2-2; TRBD2 matches at 7 bases. The CDR3 is 16 residues long. Germline-derived CDR1 and CDR2 are SGDLS and YYNGEE. V shed 3 bases and J 8 bases; nucleotides not matched to a gene: 13. This CDR3 is CASSGGGEGLRGELFF. The CDR3 nucleotides are TGTGCCAGCAGCGGGGGGGGAGAAGGCTTAAGAGGGGAGCTGTTTTTT.

This chain connects TRBV4-2 to TRBJ2-6, with D unresolved. This CDR3 is built from 14 residues. Deletions cut 4 bases from V and 2 bases from J, with 6 bases between. From germline, CDR1 is LGHNA and CDR2 YNFKEQ. CDR3 nucleotide sequence: TGTGCCAGCAGCCCGGGTGCTGGGGCCAACGTCCTGACTTTC. Residues: CASSPGAGANVLTF.

The chain recombines TRBV2 with TRBJ1-2, with D hard to call. Looked up from germline, CDR1 is SNHLY and CDR2 is FYNNEI. The CDR3 extends over 12 amino acids. V lost 7 bases, J lost 7 bases, and 13 bases lay in between. CDR3 DNA: TGTGCCAGCAACCGGGCCACCCCTGGCTACACCTTC. This codes for CASNRATPGYTF.

Concerning this clonotype itself: Compared with germline, one end of the junction differs, possibly owing to a read error. The gene calls are TRBV19 and TRBJ2-3, with D possibly being TRBD1 or TRBD2 (5 bases each). The germline gives CDR1 LNHDA, CDR2 SQIVND (reference sequence). The CDR3 is 16 residues long. For the CDR3, the DNA is TGTGCCTGTAGTATCCACGGGACCCGGATGGGAGATACGCAGTATTTT. As protein: CACSIHGTRMGDTQYF.

The chain combines TRBV7-8 with TRBJ1-2; D perhaps matches TRBD1 (6 bases). Germline-derived CDR1 and CDR2 are SGHVS and FQNEAQ. Trimming cost V 1 base and J 9 bases, with 9 bases left between them. The CDR3 loop spans 12 amino acids. As DNA, the CDR3 is TGTGCCAGCAGCTTAGGACAGGAGAGCTACACCTTC. Its translation: CASSLGQESYTF.

The V gene is TRBV6-4, the J gene TRBJ2-3; D is possibly TRBD2 (6 bases). This CDR3 is 14 amino acids long. V lost 2 bases and J 1 base, leaving 7 bases between the germline ends. CDR1 is MRHNA and CDR2 is SNTAGT in the germline V gene. The CDR3 loop reads CASSDERGTDTQYF. CDR3 in DNA: TGTGCCAGCAGTGACGAGCGGGGCACAGATACGCAGTATTTT.

This clonotype was counted a few times. The CDR3 protein is CASPSSSLTLAYEQYF. The CDR3 nucleotides read TGTGCCAGCCCTTCCTCCTCCCTGACACTCGCCTACGAGCAGTACTTC. The chain combines TRBV6-1 with TRBJ2-7; D is uncertain. The CDR3 extends over 16 amino acids. The V end was cut by 8 bases, the J end by 2 bases, with 22 bases between. CDR1 and CDR2 (germline): MNHNS, SASEGT.

This clonotype was observed at least ten times. The J gene is TRBJ2-5, the V gene TRBV6-6; D ambiguous. This CDR3 contains 13 residues. Germline V gene lookup returns CDR1 MNHNY and CDR2 SVGAGI (reference sequence). V was trimmed by 6 bases and J by 1 base, leaving 9 bases between them. CDR3 DNA sequence: TGTGCCAGCAGCGGTAGTTTCCAAGAGACCCAGTACTTC. Translating it yields CASSGSFQETQYF.

V and J are TRBV14 and TRBJ1-3; unclear D gene. The germline CDR1 and CDR2 sequences are SGHDN and FVKESK. V lost 1 base and J lost 1, with 5 bases in between. There are 14 residues in the CDR3. CDR3 coding DNA: TGTGCCAGCAGCCAAGGACGGTCTGGAAACACCATATATTTT. It specifies CASSQGRSGNTIYF.

The chain joins TRBV18 to TRBJ2-7; D remains unclear. The germline V gene encodes CDR1 KGHSH and CDR2 LQKENI. Trimming removed 3 bases from V and 2 bases from J, with 11 bases in between. The CDR3 contains 14 residues. As DNA, the CDR3 is TGTGCCAGCTCACCGCTGGGTACTACCTACGAGCAGTACTTC. Amino acids: CASSPLGTTYEQYF. Drawing the rest from reference TRBV18 and TRBJ2-7, the complete variable domain is NAGVMQNPRHLVRRRGQEARLRCSPMKGHSHVYWYRQLPEEGLKFMVYLQKENIIDESGMPKERFSAEFPKEGPSILRIQQVVRGDSAAYFCASSPLGTTYEQYFGPGTRLTVT.

This clonotype appeared once. V and J are TRBV14 and TRBJ1-2; no reliable D call. Germline CDR1 is SGHDN and CDR2 is FVKESK. There are 14 residues in the CDR3. V was trimmed by 2 bases and J by 4 bases, leaving 11 bases between them. The DNA for the CDR3 is TGTGCCAGCAGCCAAACGGGATGGAGCTATGGCTACACCTTC. Residues: CASSQTGWSYGYTF.

This chain connects TRBV27 to TRBJ2-7; 9 bases fit TRBD1. This CDR3 is 14 amino acids long. With V trimmed by 2 bases and J by 4 bases, 3 bases remained unmatched. Germline CDR1 reads MNHEY; CDR2 reads SMNVEV (reference sequence). As DNA, the CDR3 is TGTGCCAGCAGTTTAACAGGGGGCCGGTACGAGCAGTACTTC. This gives the protein CASSLTGGRYEQYF.

This clonotype was seen a handful of times. The V and J genes are TRBV12-3 or TRBV12-4 and TRBJ2-5; D not resolved. The CDR3 loop spans 16 amino acids. Between the trimmed V and J ends, which lost 1 base and 0 bases, there was a span of 12 bases. The CDR3 nucleotides read TGTGCCAGCAGTTTAGGTTTGTCTCGGCACCAAGAGACCCAGTACTTC. It is translated as CASSLGLSRHQETQYF.

V usage is TRBV4-2 and J usage is TRBJ2-3; 9 positions agree with TRBD2. The germline V gene has CDR1 LGHNA and CDR2 YNFKEQ. V shed 0 bases and J 2 bases; nucleotides not matched to a gene: 12. The CDR3 covers 19 residues. The DNA of the CDR3 is TGTGCCAGCAGCCAAGATCAGGGGATACTAGCGGGCCACACAGATACGCAGTATTTT. Protein sequence: CASSQDQGILAGHTDTQYF.

This clonotype was detected only once. The junction departs from the called germline gene at one end, perhaps through a read error. V is TRBV5-1 and J is TRBJ2-4, with D possibly called TRBD1 or TRBD2 (6 bases each). This CDR3 is built from 17 residues. Germline V gives CDR1 SGHRS, CDR2 YFSETQ. The CDR3 here is CAGSLGGTSIAKNIQYF. CDR3 sequence (DNA): TGCGCCGGCAGCTTGGGGGGCACATCTATAGCCAAAAACATTCAGTACTTC.

The rearrangement links TRBV29-1 to TRBJ2-5; 8 bases match TRBD1. CDR3 size: 14 residues. The V segment lost 8 bases and the J segment 5 bases; nucleotides outside the gene matches: 13. Looked up from germline, CDR1 is SQVTM and CDR2 is ANQGSEA. Here the CDR3 DNA reads TGCAGCACACAAATGACAGGGGTGGCTGAGACCCAGTACTTC. It codes for CSTQMTGVAETQYF.